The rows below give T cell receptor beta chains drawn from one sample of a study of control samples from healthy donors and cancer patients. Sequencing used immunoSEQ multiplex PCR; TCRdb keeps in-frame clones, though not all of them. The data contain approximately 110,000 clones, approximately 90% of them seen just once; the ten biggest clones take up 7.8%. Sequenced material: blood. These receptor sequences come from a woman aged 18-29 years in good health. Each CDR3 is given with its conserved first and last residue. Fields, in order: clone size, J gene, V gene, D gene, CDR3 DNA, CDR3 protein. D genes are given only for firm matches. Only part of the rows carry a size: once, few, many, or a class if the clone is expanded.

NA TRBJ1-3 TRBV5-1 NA TGCGCCAGCAGCTTGAGTACCAGCTCTGGAAACACCATATATTTT CASSLSTSSGNTIYF
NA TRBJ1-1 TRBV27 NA TGTGCCAGCAGTTATTTTTCGGACACTGAAGCTTTCTTT CASSYFSDTEAFF
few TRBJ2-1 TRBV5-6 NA TGTGCCAGCAGCTTGCCCCGGAATGAGCAGTTCTTC CASSLPRNEQFF
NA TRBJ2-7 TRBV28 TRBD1 TGTGCCAGCAGACTTCACGGACAGGAATCCTACGAGCAGTACTTC CASRLHGQESYEQYF
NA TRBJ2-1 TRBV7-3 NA TGTGCCAGCAGCTTAACTCAGCTCTCCTACAATGAGCAGTTCTTC CASSLTQLSYNEQFF
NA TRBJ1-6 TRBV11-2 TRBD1 TGTGCCAGCAGCTCAGCCTCTGACAGGGGGAATGATAATTCACCCCTCCACTTT CASSSASDRGNDNSPLHF
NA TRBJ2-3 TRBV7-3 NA TGTGCCAGCAGCTTAATGGGGGCTTTCGATACGCAGTATTTT CASSLMGAFDTQYF
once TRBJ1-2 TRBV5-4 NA TGTGCCAGCAGCTTTAGCGGGGGTCAGGTTGCTGGCTACACCTTC CASSFSGGQVAGYTF
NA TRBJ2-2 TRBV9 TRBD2 TGTGCCAGCAGCCCCACGGGCGCGGGGGGGCTAAGCGGGGAGCTGTTTTTT CASSPTGAGGLSGELFF
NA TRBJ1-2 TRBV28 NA TGTGCCAGCAGTTTTGCCAGGTCAAACTATGGCTACACCTTC CASSFARSNYGYTF
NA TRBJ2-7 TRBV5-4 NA TGTGCCAGCAGCCCCGGGGGTGGTAGACCCGAGCAGTACTTC CASSPGGGRPEQYF
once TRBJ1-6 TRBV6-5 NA TGTGCCAGCAGTTTCTCTCGATCCTATAATTCACCCCTCCACTTT CASSFSRSYNSPLHF
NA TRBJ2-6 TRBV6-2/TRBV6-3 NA TGTGCCAGCAGTCCAGGGATGTCTGGGGCCAACGTCCTGACTTTC CASSPGMSGANVLTF
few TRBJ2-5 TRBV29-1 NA TGCAGCGTTGATGGCACACAAGAGACCCAGTACTTC CSVDGTQETQYF
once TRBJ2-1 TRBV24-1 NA TGTGCCACCAGTGATGGGGGTCCGAATGAGCAGTTCTTC CATSDGGPNEQFF
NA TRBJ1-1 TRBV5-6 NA TGTGCCAGCAGCTTGGAGACAGGAATGAACACTGAAGCTTTCTTT CASSLETGMNTEAFF
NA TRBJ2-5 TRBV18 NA TGTGCCAGCTCACCACCGGTAGGGGGGACCCAGTACTTC CASSPPVGGTQYF
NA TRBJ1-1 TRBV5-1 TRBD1 TGCGCCAGCAGCTGGAGGACAGGGGGAGGGATCGTAAACACTGAAGCTTTCTTT CASSWRTGGGIVNTEAFF
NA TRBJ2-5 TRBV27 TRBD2 TGTGCCAGCAGTTCCTTAACTAGCGGGGGTATAAGGGCAAGAGAGACCCAGTACTTC CASSSLTSGGIRARETQYF
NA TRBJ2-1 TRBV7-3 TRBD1 TGTGCCAGCAGCTTAAACAGGGGACCCTACAATGAGCAGTTCTTC CASSLNRGPYNEQFF
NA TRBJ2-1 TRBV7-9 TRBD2 TGTGCCAGCAGCTTAGTAGCGGGAGTAAATGAGCAGTTCTTC CASSLVAGVNEQFF
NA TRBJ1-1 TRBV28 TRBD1 TGTGCCAGCAGTTCTACAGGGGGCGGTGAAGCTTTCTTT CASSSTGGGEAFF
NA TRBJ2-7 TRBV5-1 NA TGCGCCAGCAGCATCCAGCAGGGGTTCGGGGAGCAGTACTTC CASSIQQGFGEQYF
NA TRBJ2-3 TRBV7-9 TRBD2 TGTGCCAGCAGCTCCGGACTAGCGGGGACACTCGATACGCAGTATTTT CASSSGLAGTLDTQYF
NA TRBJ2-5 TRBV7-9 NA TGTGCCAGCAGCTCCCCCGTGGGGTTTGAGACCCAGTACTTC CASSSPVGFETQYF
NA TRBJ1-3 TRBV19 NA TGTGCCAGTAGTATTTCCGGCTCTGGAAACACCATATATTTT CASSISGSGNTIYF
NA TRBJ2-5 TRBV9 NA TGTGCCAGCTCGTTCTCGGCCTTCCAAGAGACCCAGTACTTC CASSFSAFQETQYF
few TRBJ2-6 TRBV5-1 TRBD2 TGCGCCAGCAGCCCACGGGAGGCGGGGGGGTCCTCTGGGGCCAACGTCCTGACTTTC CASSPREAGGSSGANVLTF
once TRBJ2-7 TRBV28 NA TGTGCCAGCAGTTCCCGCCACACTCTAACGGGATTCTCCTACGAGCAGTACTTC CASSSRHTLTGFSYEQYF
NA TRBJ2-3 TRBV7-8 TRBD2 TGTGCCAGCAGCTCTACTCTGATTCACGGGACTAGCGGGAAACTGAGCACAGATACGCAGTATTTT CASSSTLIHGTSGKLSTDTQYF
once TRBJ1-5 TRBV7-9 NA TGTGCCAGCAGCTTAGGGGATTATAGCAATCAGCCCCAGCATTTT CASSLGDYSNQPQHF
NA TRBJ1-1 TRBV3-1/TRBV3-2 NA TGTGCCAGCAGCCAACATAGCTTAGATGCCACTGAAGCTTTCTTT CASSQHSLDATEAFF
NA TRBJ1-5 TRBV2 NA TGTGCCAGCACCGCCGACAGGCATCAGCCCCAGCATTTT CASTADRHQPQHF
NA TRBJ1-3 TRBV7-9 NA TGTGCCAGCAGGATCTCTGGAAACACCATATATTTT CASRISGNTIYF
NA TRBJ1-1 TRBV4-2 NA TGTGCCAGACGGGAAGAGATGAACACTGAAGCTTTCTTT CARREEMNTEAFF
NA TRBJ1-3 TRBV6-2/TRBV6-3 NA TGTGCCAGCAGCCCGGACAGCGTCTCTGGAAACACCATATATTTT CASSPDSVSGNTIYF
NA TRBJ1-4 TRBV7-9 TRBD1 TGTGCCAGCAGCTTAGTCGGACAGGGAGGGGAAAAACTGTTTTTT CASSLVGQGGEKLFF